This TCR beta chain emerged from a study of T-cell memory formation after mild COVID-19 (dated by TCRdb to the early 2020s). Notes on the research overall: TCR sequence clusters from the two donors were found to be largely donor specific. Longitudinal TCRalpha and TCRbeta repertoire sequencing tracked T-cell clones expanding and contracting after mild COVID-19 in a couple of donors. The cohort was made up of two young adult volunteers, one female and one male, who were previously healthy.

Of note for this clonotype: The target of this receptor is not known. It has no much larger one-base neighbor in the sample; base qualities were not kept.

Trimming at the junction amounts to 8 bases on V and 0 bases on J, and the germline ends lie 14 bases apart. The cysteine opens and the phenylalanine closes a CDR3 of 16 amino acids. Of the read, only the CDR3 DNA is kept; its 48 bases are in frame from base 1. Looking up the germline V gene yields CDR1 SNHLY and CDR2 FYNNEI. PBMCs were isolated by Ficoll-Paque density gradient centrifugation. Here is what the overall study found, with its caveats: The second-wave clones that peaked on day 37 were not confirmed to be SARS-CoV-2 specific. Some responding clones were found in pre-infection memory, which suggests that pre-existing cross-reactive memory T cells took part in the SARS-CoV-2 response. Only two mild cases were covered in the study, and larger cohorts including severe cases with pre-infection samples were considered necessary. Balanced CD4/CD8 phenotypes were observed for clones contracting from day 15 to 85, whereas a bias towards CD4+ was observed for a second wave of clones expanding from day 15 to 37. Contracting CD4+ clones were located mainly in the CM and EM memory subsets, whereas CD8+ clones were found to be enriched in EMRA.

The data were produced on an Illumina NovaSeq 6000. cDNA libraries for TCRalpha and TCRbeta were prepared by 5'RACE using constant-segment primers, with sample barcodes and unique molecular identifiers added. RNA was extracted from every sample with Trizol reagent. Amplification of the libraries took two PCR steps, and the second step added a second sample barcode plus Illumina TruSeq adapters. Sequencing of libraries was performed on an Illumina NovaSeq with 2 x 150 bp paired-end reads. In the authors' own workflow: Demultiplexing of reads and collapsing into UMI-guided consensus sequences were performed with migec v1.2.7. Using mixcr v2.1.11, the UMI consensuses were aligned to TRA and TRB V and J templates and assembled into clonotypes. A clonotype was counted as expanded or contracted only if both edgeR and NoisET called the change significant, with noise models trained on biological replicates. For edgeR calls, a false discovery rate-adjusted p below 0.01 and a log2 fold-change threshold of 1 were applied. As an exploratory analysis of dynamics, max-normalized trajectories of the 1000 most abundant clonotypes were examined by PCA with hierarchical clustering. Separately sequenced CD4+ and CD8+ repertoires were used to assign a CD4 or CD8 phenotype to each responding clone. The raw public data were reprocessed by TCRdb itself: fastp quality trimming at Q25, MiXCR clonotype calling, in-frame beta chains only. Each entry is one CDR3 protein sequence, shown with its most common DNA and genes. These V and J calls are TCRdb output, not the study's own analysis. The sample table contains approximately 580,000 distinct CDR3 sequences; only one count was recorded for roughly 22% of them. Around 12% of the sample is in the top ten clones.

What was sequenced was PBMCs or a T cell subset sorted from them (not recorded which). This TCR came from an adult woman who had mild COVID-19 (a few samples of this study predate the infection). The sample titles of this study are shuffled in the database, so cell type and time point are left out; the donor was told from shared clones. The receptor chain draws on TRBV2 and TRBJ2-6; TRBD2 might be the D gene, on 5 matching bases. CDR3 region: CASREGLISGANVLTF. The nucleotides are TGTGCCAGCCGAGAGGGCTTAATCTCTGGGGCCAACGTCCTGACTTTC.